The T cell receptor (beta chain) under discussion was sequenced for a study of persistence of HIV-infected CD4 T cells. Sequencing used immunoSEQ version 4 in survey mode. Repertoires were generated with immunoSEQ multiplex PCR, while TCRdb's copy carries only in-frame clones and drops some. The data contain about 4,900 clones, 60% to 80% of them seen just once; the ten biggest clones take up 30% to 50%. Germline-derived CDR1 and CDR2 are LGHDT and YNNKEL (reference sequence). V lost 0 bases, J lost 4 bases, and 13 bases lay in between. The CDR3 runs to 15 residues. This clone has more than one count but fewer than ten. No antigen is known for it. Lysates of CMV-infected fibroblasts at 10 ug/mL stimulated these cells. Sorting selected CD4+ T cells upregulating both CD40 ligand and CD69.

The TCR sequence derives from an adult man with HIV who was CMV-seropositive. The source was CD4+ T cells sorted from PBMCs after roughly 17-hour stimulation, collected from a patient who received antiretroviral therapy. The gene calls are TRBV3-1 (or the pseudogene TRBV3-2) and TRBJ2-7; D remains ambiguous. In DNA, the CDR3 is TGTGCCAGCAGCCAAGATGCAGGTACCCCTTACGAGCAGTACTTC. This encodes CASSQDAGTPYEQYF.